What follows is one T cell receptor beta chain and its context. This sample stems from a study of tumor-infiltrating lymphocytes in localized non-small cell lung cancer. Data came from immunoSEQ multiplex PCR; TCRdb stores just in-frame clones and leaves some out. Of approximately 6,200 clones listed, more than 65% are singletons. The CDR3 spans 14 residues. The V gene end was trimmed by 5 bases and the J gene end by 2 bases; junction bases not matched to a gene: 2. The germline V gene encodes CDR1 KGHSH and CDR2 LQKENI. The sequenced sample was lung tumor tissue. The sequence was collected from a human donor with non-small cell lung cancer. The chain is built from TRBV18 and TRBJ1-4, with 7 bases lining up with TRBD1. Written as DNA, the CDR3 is TGTGCCAGCTCAGACAGGGCGACTAATGAAAAACTGTTTTTT. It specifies CASSDRATNEKLFF.